A selection of T cell receptor beta chains follows, all from one sample in a study of T cell repertoires in ileal Crohn's disease. Measured with immunoSEQ multiplex PCR; TCRdb has only the in-frame clones, and not every one. Of roughly 13,000 clones in the sample, 70% were seen once. Sample: ileal tissue. All receptors come from an adult with Crohn's disease. Both conserved end residues are part of each CDR3. The D gene is left open where the match is weak. Not every row has a clone size; where given, it reads once, few, many or a size class.

CASSSLPIRQGPNSNQPQHF	TGTGCCAGCAGTTCCCTCCCTATTCGACAGGGCCCGAATAGCAATCAGCCCCAGCATTTT	TRBD1	.	TRBV27	TRBJ1-5
CASSLLQGAGTGELFF	TGTGCCAGCAGCTTGTTACAGGGGGCCGGTACCGGGGAGCTGTTTTTT	TRBD1	few	TRBV5-8	TRBJ2-2
CASGLGETQYF	TGTGCCAGCGGGCTGGGGGAGACCCAGTACTTC	.	.	TRBV6-1	TRBJ2-5
CASSLSPGPGNSPLHF	TGTGCCAGCAGCTTAAGTCCGGGGCCGGGTAATTCACCCCTCCACTTT	.	.	TRBV7-3	TRBJ1-6
CASSDSHRTDTQYF	TGTGCCAGCAGTGATTCCCATCGCACAGATACGCAGTATTTT	.	.	TRBV2	TRBJ2-3
CASSLTGQGDSNQPQHF	TGTGCCAGCAGTTTAACTGGACAGGGAGACTCCAATCAGCCCCAGCATTTT	TRBD1	medium-sized	TRBV27	TRBJ1-5
CAISDREGYYGYTF	TGTGCCATCAGCGACAGGGAGGGGTATTATGGCTACACCTTC	TRBD1	.	TRBV10-3	TRBJ1-2
CASSLEGGPYEQYF	TGCGCCAGCAGCTTGGAGGGGGGTCCCTACGAGCAGTACTTC	.	.	TRBV5-1	TRBJ2-7
CASGDSGRSYEQYF	TGTGCCAGTGGGGACTCGGGACGTAGCTACGAGCAGTACTTC	.	.	TRBV19	TRBJ2-7
CASSLGAANTGELFF	TGTGCCAGCAGCTTGGGGGCCGCGAACACCGGGGAGCTGTTTTTT	.	.	TRBV11-2	TRBJ2-2
CASSPPGGNTIYF	TGTGCCAGCTCACCGCCGGGGGGAAACACCATATATTTT	.	.	TRBV18	TRBJ1-3
CASSPLGGVEIEQYF	TGTGCCAGCAGTCCCTTAGGTGGAGTCGAGATCGAGCAGTACTTC	.	.	TRBV25-1	TRBJ2-7
CSVETDRYYEQYF	TGCAGCGTAGAAACCGACAGATACTACGAGCAGTACTTC	.	.	TRBV29-1	TRBJ2-7
CASSINSGGKNYGYTF	TGTGCCAGTAGTATCAACTCAGGGGGGAAAAACTATGGCTACACCTTC	TRBD1	medium-sized	TRBV19	TRBJ1-2
CASSPRGAGGQETQYF	TGTGCCAGCAGCCCACGCGGGGCGGGGGGCCAAGAGACCCAGTACTTC	TRBD2	.	TRBV4-2	TRBJ2-5
CASSIEAGALGETQYF	TGTGCCAGTAGTATAGAGGCAGGGGCCTTAGGAGAGACCCAGTACTTC	.	.	TRBV19	TRBJ2-5
CASSSKGRGAEAFF	TGCGCCAGCAGCTCAAAGGGGAGAGGTGCTGAAGCTTTCTTT	.	medium-sized	TRBV5-1	TRBJ1-1
CASSQKRSGTDTQYF	TGTGCCAGCAGCCAAAAAAGATCTGGCACAGATACGCAGTATTTT	.	.	TRBV14	TRBJ2-3
CASSVSGTGTKQYF	TGTGCCAGCAGCGTTTCCGGGACAGGGACGAAGCAGTACTTC	TRBD1	.	TRBV9	TRBJ2-7
CASRTSGVRNEQFF	TGTGCCAGCAGGACTAGCGGGGTCCGCAATGAGCAGTTCTTC	TRBD2	.	TRBV6-5	TRBJ2-1
CASSSLIAGELFF	TGTGCCAGCAGCAGCCTGATCGCCGGGGAGCTGTTTTTT	.	.	TRBV27	TRBJ2-2
CASSLSPGRNTEAFF	TGTGCCAGCAGTTTAAGCCCAGGGAGGAACACTGAAGCTTTCTTT	.	medium-sized	TRBV27	TRBJ1-1
CASSLGGEYGNEQFF	TGTGCCAGCAGCTTAGGGGGGGAGTACGGGAATGAGCAGTTCTTC	.	.	TRBV11-2	TRBJ2-1
CASSESGPAGQPQHF	TGCGCCAGCAGTGAGTCAGGCCCCGCCGGTCAGCCCCAGCATTTT	.	.	TRBV10-2	TRBJ1-5
CASSLTGVREKLFF	TGTGCCAGCAGCCTAACAGGGGTGAGGGAAAAACTGTTTTTT	TRBD1	.	TRBV28	TRBJ1-4
CASSPGTVENIQYF	TGTGCCAGCAGCCCCGGGACGGTGGAAAACATTCAGTACTTC	.	.	TRBV6-6	TRBJ2-4
CASGGQDFYGYTF	TGCGCCAGCGGAGGACAAGACTTTTATGGCTACACCTTC	.	.	TRBV5-1	TRBJ1-2
CASSLGGTLAYEQYF	TGTGCCAGCAGTTTGGGGGGGACACTAGCCTACGAGCAGTACTTC	.	once	TRBV28	TRBJ2-7
CASSIRGRLSNSPLHF	TGTGCCAGTAGTATCAGGGGGCGCCTGTCCAATTCACCCCTCCACTTT	TRBD1	few	TRBV19	TRBJ1-6
CASSSRLGTHHEQYF	TGTGCCAGCAGCTCCCGGTTGGGAACTCACCACGAGCAGTACTTC	.	once	TRBV7-8	TRBJ2-7
CASSQVDTEAFF	TGCGCCAGCAGCCAAGTAGACACTGAAGCTTTCTTT	.	.	TRBV4-1	TRBJ1-1
CASSFMTGETQYF	TGTGCTAGCAGCTTCATGACGGGGGAGACCCAGTACTTC	.	.	TRBV7-7	TRBJ2-5
CASSLASRGLGELFF	TGTGCCAGCAGCTTAGCTAGCAGGGGGCTCGGGGAGCTGTTTTTT	TRBD1	.	TRBV13	TRBJ2-2
CASSAALGIGEQYF	TGCGCCAGCAGTGCCGCTCTGGGCATCGGCGAGCAGTACTTC	.	medium-sized	TRBV10-1	TRBJ2-7
CASSLKSSYNEQFF	TGTGCCAGCAGCTTGAAGAGCTCCTACAATGAGCAGTTCTTC	.	.	TRBV5-4	TRBJ2-1